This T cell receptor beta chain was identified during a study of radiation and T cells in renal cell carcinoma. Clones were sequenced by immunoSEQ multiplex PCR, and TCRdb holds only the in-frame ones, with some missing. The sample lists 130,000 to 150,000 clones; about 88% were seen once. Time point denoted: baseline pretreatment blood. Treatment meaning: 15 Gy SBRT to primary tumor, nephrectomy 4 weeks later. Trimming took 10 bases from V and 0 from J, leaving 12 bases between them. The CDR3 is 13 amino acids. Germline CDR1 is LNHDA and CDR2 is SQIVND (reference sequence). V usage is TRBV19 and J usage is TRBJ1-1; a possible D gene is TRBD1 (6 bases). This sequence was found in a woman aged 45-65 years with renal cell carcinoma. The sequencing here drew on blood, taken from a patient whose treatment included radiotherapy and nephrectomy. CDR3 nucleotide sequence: TGTGCCACCACCCGGACAGTGAACACTGAAGCTTTCTTT. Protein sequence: CATTRTVNTEAFF.